A single sample is the source of the 17 T cell receptor beta chains below, sequenced in a study of lymphopenia after photon versus proton radiotherapy. Libraries were prepared by immunoSEQ multiplex PCR; TCRdb keeps only in-frame clonotypes and omits some of them. The data show under 70,000 clones, less than 95% seen once. The sequencing here drew on peripheral blood, taken from a patient treated with photon-based radiotherapy. Receptors originate from a woman aged 40 to 50 with cholangiocarcinoma.

The V gene is TRBV7-9, the J gene TRBJ1-1; 7 nucleotides align to TRBD1. CDR1 is SEHNR, CDR2 FQNEAQ, per germline (reference sequence). V dropped 5 bases and J dropped 3; count of bases not matched to a gene: 6. The length of the CDR3 is 14 residues. CDR3 sequence (DNA): TGTGCCAGCAGCAGAGGGACAGAAGACACTGAAGCTTTCTTT. It encodes CASSRGTEDTEAFF.

The chain joins TRBV29-1 to TRBJ2-7, with TRBD1 matching 9 bases. V lost 6 bases and J lost 6; bases outside the gene matches: 9. This CDR3 has 13 amino acids. Per the germline V gene, CDR1 is SQVTM and CDR2 is ANQGSEA. The CDR3 DNA follows: TGCAGCGTCCAACTCGGACAGGGGCGCGAGCAGTACTTC. This sequence encodes CSVQLGQGREQYF.

The chain employs TRBV9 and TRBJ1-5, with a possible D match to TRBD1 (5 bases). The germline V gene encodes CDR1 SGDLS and CDR2 YYNGEE. V lost 2 bases and J lost 5, with 14 bases in between. The length of the CDR3 is 15 residues. The CDR3 DNA reads TGTGCCAGCAGCGTGGGTCAGGGAAGGGATCAGCCCCAGCATTTT. As protein: CASSVGQGRDQPQHF.

This chain uses TRBV5-6 with TRBJ1-2; D ambiguous. Trimming stripped 1 base from V and 1 base from J, with 17 bases between. From germline, CDR1 is SGHDT and CDR2 YYEEEE. CDR3 length: 17 amino acids. In DNA form, the CDR3 reads TGTGCCAGCAGCTTGTGGTCCGCCGGCAGGATTAACTATGGCTACACCTTC. It specifies CASSLWSAGRINYGYTF.

The CDR3 spells CASSFPGDGTEAFF. The DNA for the CDR3 is TGCGCCAGCAGCTTCCCCGGGGACGGCACTGAAGCTTTCTTT. V gene TRBV5-1 combines with J gene TRBJ1-1, with a tentative D call TRBD1 (5 bases). Per germline, CDR1 SGHRS and CDR2 YFSETQ. V lost 2 bases, J lost 4 bases, and 12 bases lay in between. The CDR3 loop spans 14 amino acids.

Only one count was recorded for this clone. CDR3: CASSLQLDNEQFF. CDR3 DNA sequence: TGTGCCAGCAGTTTACAACTAGACAATGAGCAGTTCTTC. The chain couples TRBV28 to TRBJ2-1, with D possibly TRBD2 on 5 matching bases. Germline V gene sequence: CDR1 MDHEN, CDR2 SYDVKM. The V end lost 2 bases, the J end lost 5 bases, and 7 bases lay between the germline ends. The CDR3 is made up of 13 amino acids.

V usage is TRBV5-1 and J usage is TRBJ2-1; D possibly corresponds to TRBD1 (6 bases). The CDR3 is made up of 13 amino acids. The V gene's germline CDR1 is SGHRS and CDR2 YFSETQ. Trimming stripped 0 bases from V and 15 bases from J, with 16 bases between. DNA of the CDR3: TGCGCCAGCAGCTTGGAGGGGGTCGGTGGTGGGTTCTTC. Translated: CASSLEGVGGGFF.

V usage is TRBV5-1 and J usage is TRBJ1-6, with 10 nucleotides matching TRBD1. The length of the CDR3 is 16 residues. CDR1 and CDR2 from the germline V gene are SGHRS and YFSETQ. V shed 0 bases and J 9 bases; nucleotides not matched to a gene: 6. The DNA of the CDR3 is TGCGCCAGCAGCTTGGAAGGACAGGGGGGATTTTCACCCCTCCACTTT. This codes for CASSLEGQGGFSPLHF. Drawing the rest from reference TRBV5-1 and TRBJ1-6, the complete variable domain is KAGVTQTPRYLIKTRGQQVTLSCSPISGHRSVSWYQQTPGQGLQFLFEYFSETQRNKGNFPGRFSGRQFSNSRSEMNVSTLELGDSALYLCASSLEGQGGFSPLHFGNGTRLTVT.

The rearrangement links TRBV28 to TRBJ1-1, with D perhaps matching TRBD1 (6 bases). The CDR3 runs 16 residues. The germline V and J ends were trimmed by 4 bases and 0 bases, with 15 bases remaining between them. The germline V gene has CDR1 MDHEN and CDR2 SYDVKM. The chain's CDR3 is CASSSAGVGMNTEAFF. CDR3 in DNA: TGTGCCAGCAGTTCGGCAGGGGTGGGCATGAACACTGAAGCTTTCTTT.

This clone was found once. The gene calls are TRBV2 and TRBJ2-7, with 10 bases lining up with TRBD1. CDR1 is SNHLY and CDR2 is FYNNEI in the germline V gene. The CDR3 spans 15 residues. V shed 5 bases, J shed 3 bases, and the junction held 7 bases outside the gene matches. The CDR3 DNA is TGTGCCAGCAGTTCCAGGACAGGGGGACGCTACGAGCAGTACTTC. This codes for CASSSRTGGRYEQYF.

The gene calls are TRBV7-8 and TRBJ2-2; 12 nucleotides match TRBD1. This CDR3 contains 18 residues. Germline V gene data show CDR1 as SGHVS and CDR2 as FQNEAQ. With 5 bases clipped from V and 2 bases from J, the junction kept 9 bases outside the gene matches. DNA for the CDR3: TGTGCCAGCAGCATACCGGGACAGGGGGCGACTAACACCGGGGAGCTGTTTTTT. The encoded protein is CASSIPGQGATNTGELFF. Filled out from reference TRBV7-8 and TRBJ2-2, the complete variable domain reads GAGVSQSPRYKVAKRGQDVALRCDPISGHVSLFWYQQALGQGPEFLTYFQNEAQLDKSGLPSDRFFAERPEGSVSTLKIQRTQQEDSAVYLCASSIPGQGATNTGELFFGEGSRLTVL.

The rearrangement uses TRBV30 and TRBJ2-7; 7 nucleotides align to TRBD1. This CDR3 region has 13 residues. Per germline, CDR1 GTSNPN and CDR2 SVGIG (reference sequence). J gave up 3 bases and V 2 bases, and 4 bases lay outside the gene matches. The CDR3 reads CAWSRGQHYEQYF. The DNA for the CDR3 is TGTGCCTGGAGTAGGGGACAGCACTACGAGCAGTACTTC.

The genes are TRBV15 and TRBJ1-5; D call uncertain. CDR3 size: 13 residues. In germline, CDR1 is LNHNV, CDR2 YYDKDF (reference sequence). V was shortened by 7 bases and J by 0 bases, with 7 bases between the two germline ends. DNA for the CDR3: TGTGCCACCAAATACTATAGCAATCAGCCCCAGCATTTT. Translated: CATKYYSNQPQHF.

This chain uses TRBV9 with TRBJ1-2; 10 positions agree with TRBD1. The CDR3 totals 14 residues. Germline V lookup: CDR1 SGDLS, CDR2 YYNGEE. Unmatched junction bases numbered 4, after V lost 4 bases and J lost 4 bases. This chain's CDR3 is CASSRGQGTYGYTF. Here the CDR3 DNA reads TGTGCCAGCAGCCGGGGACAGGGGACCTATGGCTACACCTTC.

This chain joins TRBV7-8 and TRBJ2-7; D not resolved. V was trimmed by 0 bases and J by 3 bases, leaving 9 bases between them. The CDR3 covers 14 residues. The V gene's germline CDR1 is SGHVS and CDR2 FQNEAQ. The CDR3 DNA reads TGTGCCAGCAGCTTAGCGCCCTCCTACTACGAGCAGTACTTC. Amino acids: CASSLAPSYYEQYF.

V gene TRBV30 combines with J gene TRBJ2-1; tentative D call: TRBD1 (6 bases). This CDR3 contains 14 residues. Germline CDR1 is GTSNPN and CDR2 is SVGIG (reference sequence). The germline V and J ends were trimmed by 0 bases and 5 bases, with 11 bases remaining between them. CDR3 amino acids: CAWSVGRGNNEQFF. CDR3 nucleotides: TGTGCCTGGAGTGTGGGCAGGGGAAACAATGAGCAGTTCTTC.

The rearrangement links TRBV7-2 to TRBJ2-7; D could derive from TRBD1 or TRBD2 (6 bases each). Trimming cost V 5 bases and J 0 bases, with 17 bases left between them. Germline values: CDR1 SGHTA, CDR2 FQGNSA. This CDR3 comprises 16 residues. The CDR3 loop is CASSPGGPGRSYEQYF. CDR3 DNA sequence: TGTGCCAGCAGCCCCGGGGGCCCGGGGCGCTCCTACGAGCAGTACTTC.